This T cell receptor (beta chain) was sequenced in a study of OX40 agonist ivuxolimab in advanced cancers. Points from the study as a whole: There were, on average, more expanded clones in CD8+ T cells than in CD4+. Dose levels from 0.1 to 3.0 mg/kg saw CD4+ and CD8+ blood T cells expand clonally by week 6.

A word on this clone: Its antigen is undetermined.

The assay was immunoSEQ multiplex PCR, and TCRdb's table has in-frame clones only and misses some. The sample consists of tens of thousands of clones, roughly 90% of them appearing once. The CDR3 runs 15 residues. V shed 6 bases and J shed 3 bases, with 17 bases lying between them. Germline V gene sequence: CDR1 MNHEY, CDR2 SMNVEV (reference sequence). The sequences come from CD4+ or CD8+ T cells sorted from blood, collected in a trial of the OX40 agonist ivuxolimab. The receptor's source is an adult with an advanced solid tumor such as melanoma, head and neck, liver or kidney cancer. The chain couples TRBV27 to TRBJ1-1; D not certain. Here the CDR3 DNA reads TGTGCCAGCAGCCCGTCGTGGCCCGGGGACACTGAAGCTTTCTTT. It encodes CASSPSWPGDTEAFF.